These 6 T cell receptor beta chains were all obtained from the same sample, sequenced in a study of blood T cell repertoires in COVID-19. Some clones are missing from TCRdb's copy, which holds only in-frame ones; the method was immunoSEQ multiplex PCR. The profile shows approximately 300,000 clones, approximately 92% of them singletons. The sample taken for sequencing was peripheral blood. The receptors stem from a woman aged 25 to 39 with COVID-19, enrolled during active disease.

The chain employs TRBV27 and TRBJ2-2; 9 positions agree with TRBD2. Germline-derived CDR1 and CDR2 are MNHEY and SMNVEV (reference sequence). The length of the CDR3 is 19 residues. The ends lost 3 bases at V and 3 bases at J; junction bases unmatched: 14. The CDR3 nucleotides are TGTGCCAGCAGTTTCGCTCCGTGGACTAGCGAAGTTTACACCGGGGAGCTGTTTTTT. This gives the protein CASSFAPWTSEVYTGELFF.

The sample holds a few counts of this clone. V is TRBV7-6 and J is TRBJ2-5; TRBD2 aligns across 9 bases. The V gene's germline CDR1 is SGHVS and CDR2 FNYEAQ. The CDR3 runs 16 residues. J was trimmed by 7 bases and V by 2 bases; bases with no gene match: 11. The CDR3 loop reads CASSLPSGRLGGTQYF. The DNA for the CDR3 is TGTGCCAGCAGCTTACCCAGCGGGAGGCTTGGAGGGACCCAGTACTTC.

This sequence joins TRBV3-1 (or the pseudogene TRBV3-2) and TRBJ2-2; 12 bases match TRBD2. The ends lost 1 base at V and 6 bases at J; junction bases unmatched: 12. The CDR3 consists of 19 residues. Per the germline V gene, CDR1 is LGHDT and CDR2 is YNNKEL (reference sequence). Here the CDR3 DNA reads TGTGCCAGCAGCCAAGCAAAAAGGGGGGCTAGCGGGAGGGCCGGGGAGCTGTTTTTT. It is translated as CASSQAKRGASGRAGELFF.

The DNA of the CDR3 is TGCGCCAGCAGCTCGGGACAGCAAGAGACCCAGTACTTC. This translates into CASSSGQQETQYF. The chain is built from TRBV5-1 and TRBJ2-5; 7 positions agree with TRBD1. J lost 2 bases, V lost 3 bases, and 1 base had no gene match. The CDR3 runs to 13 residues. CDR1 SGHRS and CDR2 YFSETQ come from the germline V gene.

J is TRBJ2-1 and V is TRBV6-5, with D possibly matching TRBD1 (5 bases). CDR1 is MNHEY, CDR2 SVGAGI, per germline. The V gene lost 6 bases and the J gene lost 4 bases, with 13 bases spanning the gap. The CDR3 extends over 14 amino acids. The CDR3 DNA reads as TGTGCCAGCAGAGGGGCAGGGCAGTACAATGAGCAGTTCTTC. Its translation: CASRGAGQYNEQFF.

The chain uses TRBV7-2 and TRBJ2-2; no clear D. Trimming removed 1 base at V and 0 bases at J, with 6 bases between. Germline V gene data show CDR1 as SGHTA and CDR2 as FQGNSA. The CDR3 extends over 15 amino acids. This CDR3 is CASSLGIANTGELFF. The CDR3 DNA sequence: TGTGCCAGCAGCTTAGGTATCGCGAACACCGGGGAGCTGTTTTTT.